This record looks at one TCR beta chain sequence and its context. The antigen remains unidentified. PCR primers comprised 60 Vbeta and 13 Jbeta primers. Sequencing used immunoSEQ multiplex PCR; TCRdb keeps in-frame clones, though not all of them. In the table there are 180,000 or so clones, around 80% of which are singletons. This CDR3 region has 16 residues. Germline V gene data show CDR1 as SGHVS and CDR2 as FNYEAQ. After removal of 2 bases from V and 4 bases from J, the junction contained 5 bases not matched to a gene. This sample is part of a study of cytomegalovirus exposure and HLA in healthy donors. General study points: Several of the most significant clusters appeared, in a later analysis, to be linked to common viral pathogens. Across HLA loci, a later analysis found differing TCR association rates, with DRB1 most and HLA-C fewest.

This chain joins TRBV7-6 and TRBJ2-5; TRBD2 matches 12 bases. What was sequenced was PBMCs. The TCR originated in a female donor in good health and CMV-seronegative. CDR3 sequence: CASSLFLAGGGETQYF. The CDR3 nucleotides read TGTGCCAGCAGCTTATTCCTAGCGGGGGGGGGAGAGACCCAGTACTTC.